Listed here are 20 T cell receptor beta chains from one sample, sequenced in a study of cytomegalovirus exposure and HLA in healthy donors. In the PCR, 60 Vbeta and 13 Jbeta primers were used. Here immunoSEQ multiplex PCR was the method, and the copy in TCRdb shows in-frame clones only, minus some. The repertoire holds approximately 190,000 clones, roughly 80% seen once, with about 2.6% in the top ten. Sequencing used PBMCs. These TCRs come from a woman between 50 and 59 years old in good health and CMV-seropositive.

The J gene is TRBJ2-7, the V gene TRBV15; no clear D gene. Per the germline V gene, CDR1 is LNHNV and CDR2 is YYDKDF (reference sequence). This CDR3 has 13 residues. V was trimmed by 0 bases and J by 3 bases, leaving 6 bases between them. The CDR3 is CATSRDLVYEQYF. Here the CDR3 DNA reads TGTGCCACCAGCAGAGATCTCGTCTACGAGCAGTACTTC.

The chain has TRBV7-2 and TRBJ1-4; D remains unclear. V was trimmed by 5 bases and J by 8 bases, leaving 15 bases between them. This CDR3 is 14 amino acids long. The V gene's germline CDR1 is SGHTA and CDR2 FQGNSA. Here the CDR3 reads CASSRPGSLEKLFF. As DNA, the CDR3 is TGTGCCAGCAGCCGTCCGGGGTCGTTGGAAAAACTGTTTTTT.

The chain carries TRBV27 and TRBJ1-5; D might be TRBD1 (6 bases). V was trimmed by 3 bases and J by 4 bases, leaving 10 bases between them. This CDR3 is 14 amino acids long. Germline lookup yields CDR1 MNHEY and CDR2 SMNVEV (reference sequence). In DNA, the CDR3 is TGTGCCAGCAGTTTGTTACAGGGTAATCAGCCCCAGCATTTT. Amino acids: CASSLLQGNQPQHF.

This chain joins TRBV4-1 and TRBJ1-2, with D unclear. Germline assignment: CDR1 MGHRA and CDR2 YSYEKL. V dropped 4 bases and J dropped 8 bases, with 26 bases sitting between them. The CDR3 is 17 residues long. The CDR3 sequence: CASSPLRGGRSSRGYTF. The CDR3, as DNA: TGCGCCAGCAGCCCTTTACGAGGAGGCCGAAGCTCCAGGGGCTACACCTTC.

The V gene is TRBV2, the J gene TRBJ2-1; D is uncertain. Deletions cut 7 bases from V and 10 bases from J, with 8 bases between. The germline V gene has CDR1 SNHLY and CDR2 FYNNEI. The CDR3 spans 10 residues. The CDR3 loop is CASNAREQFF. CDR3 coding DNA: TGTGCCAGCAATGCTCGGGAGCAGTTCTTC.

The chain uses TRBV11-2 and TRBJ2-7; D may be TRBD1 (5 bases). V was clipped by 2 bases and J by 2 bases, with 13 bases between them. Germline loops: CDR1 SGHAT, CDR2 FQNNGV. The CDR3 has 15 amino acids. The DNA of the CDR3 is TGTGCCAGCAGCTTATGGGGCACAGGAACCTACGAGCAGTACTTC. Protein product: CASSLWGTGTYEQYF.

V usage is TRBV6-5 and J usage is TRBJ2-5, with 11 bases lining up with TRBD1. V gave up 10 bases and J gave up 5 bases; unmatched junction bases: 12. Germline V lookup: CDR1 MNHEY, CDR2 SVGAGI. This CDR3 has 15 amino acids. The CDR3 DNA follows: TGTGCCACCTCTTCTGGGACAGGGGGTAGGGAGACCCAGTACTTC. Translating it yields CATSSGTGGRETQYF.

This clone has a single count. The chain carries TRBV5-4 and TRBJ1-2; D not certain. From germline, CDR1 is SGHNT and CDR2 YYREEE (reference sequence). The CDR3 has 13 amino acids. V lost 1 base to trimming and J lost 2 bases, with 6 bases between them. As DNA, the CDR3 is TGTGCCAGCAGCTTGACAGAGAACTATGGCTACACCTTC. Its translation: CASSLTENYGYTF.

The chain links TRBV30 to TRBJ2-5, with TRBD1 identical over 10 bases. The CDR3 runs 13 residues. The germline CDR1 and CDR2 sequences are GTSNPN and SVGIG (reference sequence). V dropped 8 bases and J dropped 5; count of bases not matched to a gene: 8. DNA for the CDR3: TGTGCCGGCCAGACAGGGGGCGTGGAGACCCAGTACTTC. As protein: CAGQTGGVETQYF.

The gene calls are TRBV4-1 and TRBJ2-7; D possibly corresponds to TRBD1 (6 bases). Per germline, CDR1 MGHRA and CDR2 YSYEKL. Deletions cut 0 bases from V and 2 bases from J, with 17 bases between. The CDR3 has 17 amino acids. The CDR3 reads CASSQDSKQGVAYEQYF. The CDR3 DNA is TGCGCCAGCAGCCAAGATAGCAAACAGGGTGTCGCCTACGAGCAGTACTTC.

This clone turned up a few times. CDR3 loop: CASSPPGHLNTGELFF. CDR3 in DNA: TGTGCCAGCTCACCACCGGGACACCTGAACACCGGGGAGCTGTTTTTT. V is TRBV18 and J is TRBJ2-2, with a possible D match to TRBD1 (6 bases). This CDR3 has 16 residues. Germline loops: CDR1 KGHSH, CDR2 LQKENI. Between the trimmed V and J ends, which lost 0 bases and 1 base, there was a span of 9 bases.

The J gene is TRBJ2-7, the V gene TRBV19, with D possibly being TRBD2 (7 bases). This CDR3 is 13 amino acids long. Per the germline V gene, CDR1 is LNHDA and CDR2 is SQIVND (reference sequence). Trimming shortened V by 4 bases and J by 7 bases, and 14 bases separated the two germline ends. Here the CDR3 DNA reads TGTGCCAGTAGTAGAGGCAGGGGAGGGGAGCAGTACTTC. Translated: CASSRGRGGEQYF.

This chain connects TRBV14 to TRBJ1-3, with 9 bases lining up with TRBD1. CDR1 SGHDN and CDR2 FVKESK come from the germline V gene. The CDR3 runs 20 residues. J lost 0 bases, V lost 1 base, and 13 bases had no gene match. CDR3 amino acids: CASSQARLIGTGLSGNTIYF. The CDR3, as DNA: TGTGCCAGCAGCCAAGCGCGATTAATCGGGACAGGGCTCTCTGGAAACACCATATATTTT.

V is TRBV9 and J is TRBJ2-3; TRBD2 agrees at 8 bases. The CDR3 is 15 amino acids. Germline CDR1 SGDLS, CDR2 YYNGEE. V was pared by 1 base and J by 2 bases, with 3 bases of the junction left unmatched. CDR3 coding DNA: TGTGCCAGCAGCGTAACGGGGGGGTACACAGATACGCAGTATTTT. Translation: CASSVTGGYTDTQYF. Complete variable domain (other parts from reference TRBV9 and TRBJ2-3): DSGVTQTPKHLITATGQRVTLRCSPRSGDLSVYWYQQSLDQGLQFLIQYYNGEERAKGNILERFSAQQFPDLHSELNLSSLELGDSALYFCASSVTGGYTDTQYFGPGTRLTVL.

The chain uses TRBV27 and TRBJ2-1; 7 nucleotides line up with TRBD1. This CDR3 is 17 amino acids long. CDR1 and CDR2 (germline): MNHEY, SMNVEV (reference sequence). Germline trimming cut 4 bases from V and 2 bases from J; bases unmatched to any gene: 11. The CDR3 region is CASSSRGQAATYNEQFF. CDR3 nucleotide sequence: TGTGCCAGCAGTTCAAGGGGGCAGGCAGCTACCTACAATGAGCAGTTCTTC.

V and J are TRBV19 and TRBJ1-2; TRBD1 matches 7 bases. Germline CDR1 LNHDA, CDR2 SQIVND (reference sequence). After removal of 6 bases from V and 3 bases from J, the junction contained 7 bases not matched to a gene. This CDR3 has 14 amino acids. CDR3 nucleotides: TGTGCCAGTAGGCTAACCGGGACAGACTATGGCTACACCTTC. Translated: CASRLTGTDYGYTF.

This chain joins TRBV19 and TRBJ2-3; 12 bases fit TRBD2. Germline values: CDR1 LNHDA, CDR2 SQIVND (reference sequence). The V and J ends lost 5 bases and 5 bases, in that order; junction bases with no gene match: 8. The CDR3 consists of 16 residues. CDR3: CASSLRLAGAEDTQYF. The CDR3 DNA reads as TGTGCCAGTAGTCTAAGACTAGCGGGGGCGGAAGATACGCAGTATTTT.

The chain has TRBV5-4 and TRBJ2-7; unclear D gene. Trimming shortened V by 0 bases and J by 4 bases, and 8 bases separated the two germline ends. This CDR3 is 13 amino acids long. Germline CDR1 is SGHNT and CDR2 is YYREEE (reference sequence). CDR3 amino acids: CASSLDLAYEQYF. Written as DNA, the CDR3 is TGTGCCAGCAGCTTGGACTTAGCTTACGAGCAGTACTTC.

The chain employs TRBV18 and TRBJ1-1; D is perhaps TRBD1 (6 bases). CDR1 and CDR2 from the germline V gene are KGHSH and LQKENI. Trimming shortened V by 3 bases and J by 5 bases, and 16 bases separated the two germline ends. This CDR3 spans 15 amino acids. CDR3 loop: CASSPAEQGQTEAFF. In nucleotides, the CDR3 is TGTGCCAGCTCACCGGCCGAACAGGGTCAAACTGAAGCTTTCTTT.

In its sample, this clone was seen once. The chain couples TRBV6-5 to TRBJ1-5; 8 bases line up with TRBD1. J lost 1 base, V lost 10 bases, and 3 bases had no gene match. The CDR3 has 13 amino acids. The germline gives CDR1 MNHEY, CDR2 SVGAGI. In nucleotides, the CDR3 is TGTGCCACTAGACAGGGGAGCAATCAGCCCCAGCATTTT. It yields the protein CATRQGSNQPQHF.